The present entry profiles one T cell receptor (beta chain) with its context. Clones were read by immunoSEQ multiplex PCR, and TCRdb kept only the in-frame ones, dropping some. This sample carries 120,000 or so clones, around 87% of them seen once, and the ten largest clones take 3.5% to 4%. This CDR3 has 15 residues. The V and J ends lost 2 bases and 3 bases respectively, with 12 bases between them. The germline gives CDR1 LNHNV, CDR2 YYDKDF (reference sequence). The record originates from a study of control samples from healthy donors and cancer patients. This receptor was taken from a woman aged 60-75 years with lung cancer. The specimen sequenced was PBMCs. The chain recombines TRBV15 with TRBJ2-3, with D perhaps TRBD2 (6 bases). The CDR3 here is CATSRRLVGTDTQYF. The CDR3 DNA follows: TGTGCCACCAGCAGAAGACTAGTGGGGACAGATACGCAGTATTTT.